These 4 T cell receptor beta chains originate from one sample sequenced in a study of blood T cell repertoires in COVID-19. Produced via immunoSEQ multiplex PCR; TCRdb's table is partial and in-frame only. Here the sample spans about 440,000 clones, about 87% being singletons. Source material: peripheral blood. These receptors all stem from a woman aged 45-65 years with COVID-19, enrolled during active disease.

The DNA for the CDR3 is TGCGCCAGCAGTGAGAGGGGCGGGGGGGCCTCCTACGAGCAGTACTTC. Translation gives CASSERGGGASYEQYF. The chain uses TRBV10-1 and TRBJ2-7; 9 bases fit TRBD2. This CDR3 has 16 amino acids. CDR1 and CDR2 (germline): WNHNN, SYGVQD (reference sequence). The V gene end was trimmed by 2 bases and the J gene end by 0 bases; junction bases not matched to a gene: 5.

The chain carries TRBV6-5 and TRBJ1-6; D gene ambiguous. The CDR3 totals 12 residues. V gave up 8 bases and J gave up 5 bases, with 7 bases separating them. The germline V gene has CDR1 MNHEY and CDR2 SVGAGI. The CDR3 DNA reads TGTGCCAGCGGTTTCAATAATTCACCCCTCCACTTT. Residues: CASGFNNSPLHF.

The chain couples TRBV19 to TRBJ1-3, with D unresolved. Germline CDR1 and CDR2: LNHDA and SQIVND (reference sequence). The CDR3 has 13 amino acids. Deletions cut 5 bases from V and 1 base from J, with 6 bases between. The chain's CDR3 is CASSPQSGNTIYF. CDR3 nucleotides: TGTGCCAGTAGTCCCCAATCTGGAAACACCATATATTTT. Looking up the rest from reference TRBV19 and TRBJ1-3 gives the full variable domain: DGGITQSPKYLFRKEGQNVTLSCEQNLNHDAMYWYRQDPGQGLRLIYYSQIVNDFQKGDIAEGYSVSREKKESFPLTVTSAQKNPTAFYLCASSPQSGNTIYFGEGSWLTVV.

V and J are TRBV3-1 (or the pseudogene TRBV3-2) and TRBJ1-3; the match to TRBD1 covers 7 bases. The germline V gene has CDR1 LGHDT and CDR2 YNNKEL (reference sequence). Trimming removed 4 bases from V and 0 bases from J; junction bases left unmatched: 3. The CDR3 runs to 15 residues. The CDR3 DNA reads TGTGCCAGCAGCCCCCGGGACAGCTCTGGAAACACCATATATTTT. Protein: CASSPRDSSGNTIYF.